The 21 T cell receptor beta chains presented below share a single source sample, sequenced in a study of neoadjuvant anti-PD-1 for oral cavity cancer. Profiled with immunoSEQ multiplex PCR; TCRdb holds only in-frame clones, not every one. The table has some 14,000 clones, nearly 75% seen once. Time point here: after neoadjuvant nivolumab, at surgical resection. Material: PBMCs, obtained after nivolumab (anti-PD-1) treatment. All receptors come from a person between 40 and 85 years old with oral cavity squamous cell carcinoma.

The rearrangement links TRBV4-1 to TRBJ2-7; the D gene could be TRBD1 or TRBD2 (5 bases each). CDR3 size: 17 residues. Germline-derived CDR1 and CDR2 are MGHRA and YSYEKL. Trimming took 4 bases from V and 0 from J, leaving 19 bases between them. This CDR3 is CASSLPGRLHSSYEQYF. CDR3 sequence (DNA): TGCGCCAGCAGCCTACCGGGACGTCTGCATAGCTCCTACGAGCAGTACTTC.

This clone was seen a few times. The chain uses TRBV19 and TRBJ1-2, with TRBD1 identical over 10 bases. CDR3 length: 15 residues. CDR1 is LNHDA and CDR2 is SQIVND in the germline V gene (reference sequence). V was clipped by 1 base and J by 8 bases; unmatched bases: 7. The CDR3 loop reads CASSIGRTGGSGYTF. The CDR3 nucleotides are TGTGCCAGTAGTATAGGCCGGACAGGGGGAAGCGGCTACACCTTC.

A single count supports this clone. The CDR3 DNA reads as TGTGCCAGCAGTTACGCGGGTTCCTATGGCTACACCTTC. Translation gives CASSYAGSYGYTF. The V and J genes are TRBV6-6 and TRBJ1-2; unclear D gene. The CDR3 extends over 13 amino acids. Trimming cost V 2 bases and J 4 bases, with 8 bases left between them. Germline loops: CDR1 MNHNY, CDR2 SVGAGI (reference sequence).

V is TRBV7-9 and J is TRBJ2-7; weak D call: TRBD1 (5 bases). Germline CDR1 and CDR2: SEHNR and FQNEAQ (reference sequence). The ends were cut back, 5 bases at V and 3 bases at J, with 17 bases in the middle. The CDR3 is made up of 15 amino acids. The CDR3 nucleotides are TGTGCCAGCAGCCCCCAGTCAGGGATGTTCTACGAGCAGTACTTC. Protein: CASSPQSGMFYEQYF.

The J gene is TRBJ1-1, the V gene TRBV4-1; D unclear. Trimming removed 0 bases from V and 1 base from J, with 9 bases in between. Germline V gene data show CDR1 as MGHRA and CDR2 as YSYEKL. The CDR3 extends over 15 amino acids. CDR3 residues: CASSQERRRNTEAFF. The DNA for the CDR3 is TGCGCCAGCAGCCAAGAGCGCAGGCGGAACACTGAAGCTTTCTTT.

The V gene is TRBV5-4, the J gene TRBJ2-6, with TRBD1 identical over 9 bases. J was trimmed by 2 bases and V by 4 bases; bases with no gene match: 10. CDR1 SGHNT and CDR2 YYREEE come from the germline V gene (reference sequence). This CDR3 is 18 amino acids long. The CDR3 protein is CASSPPGQGSAGANVLTF. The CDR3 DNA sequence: TGTGCCAGCAGCCCGCCGGGACAGGGAAGTGCTGGGGCCAACGTCCTGACTTTC.

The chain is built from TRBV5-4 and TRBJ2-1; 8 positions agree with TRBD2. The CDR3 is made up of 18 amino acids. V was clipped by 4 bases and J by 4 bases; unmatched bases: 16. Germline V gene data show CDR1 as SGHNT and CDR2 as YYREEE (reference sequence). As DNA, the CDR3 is TGTGCCAGCAGCCCTGGCACTAGCGGACCTGAGAGTTACAATGAGCAGTTCTTC. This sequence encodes CASSPGTSGPESYNEQFF.

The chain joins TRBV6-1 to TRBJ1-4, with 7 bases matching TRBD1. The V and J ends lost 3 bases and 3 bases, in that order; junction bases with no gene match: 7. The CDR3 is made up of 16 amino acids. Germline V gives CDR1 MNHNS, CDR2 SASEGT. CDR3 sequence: CASSDRGGRANEKLFF. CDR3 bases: TGTGCCAGCAGTGACAGGGGGGGGCGGGCTAATGAAAAACTGTTTTTT.

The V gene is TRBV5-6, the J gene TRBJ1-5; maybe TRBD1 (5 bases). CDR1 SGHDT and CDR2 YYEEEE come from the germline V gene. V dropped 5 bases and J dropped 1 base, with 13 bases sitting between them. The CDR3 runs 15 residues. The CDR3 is CASRRGLGSNQPQHF. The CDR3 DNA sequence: TGTGCCAGCAGGCGGGGGTTAGGAAGCAATCAGCCCCAGCATTTT.

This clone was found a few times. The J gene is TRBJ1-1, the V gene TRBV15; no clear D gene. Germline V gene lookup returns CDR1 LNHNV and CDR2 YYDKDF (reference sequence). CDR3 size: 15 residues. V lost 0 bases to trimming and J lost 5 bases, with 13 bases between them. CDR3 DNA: TGTGCCACCAGCAGAGATCGGGTAGGGCCTACTGAAGCTTTCTTT. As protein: CATSRDRVGPTEAFF.

The CDR3: CASSVGTGAYGYTF. The CDR3 coding sequence is TGTGCCAGCAGTGTGGGTACAGGGGCCTATGGCTACACCTTC. The chain uses TRBV2 and TRBJ1-2, with 7 bases fitting TRBD1. V was pared by 4 bases and J by 4 bases, with 6 bases of the junction left unmatched. This CDR3 contains 14 residues. Germline-derived CDR1 and CDR2 are SNHLY and FYNNEI.

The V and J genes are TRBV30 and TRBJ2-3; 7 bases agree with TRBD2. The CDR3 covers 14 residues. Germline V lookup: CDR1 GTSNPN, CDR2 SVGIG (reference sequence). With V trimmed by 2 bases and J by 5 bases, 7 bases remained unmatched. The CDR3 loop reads CAWSLLAGVDTQYF. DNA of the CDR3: TGTGCCTGGAGTCTGTTGGCGGGAGTAGATACGCAGTATTTT.

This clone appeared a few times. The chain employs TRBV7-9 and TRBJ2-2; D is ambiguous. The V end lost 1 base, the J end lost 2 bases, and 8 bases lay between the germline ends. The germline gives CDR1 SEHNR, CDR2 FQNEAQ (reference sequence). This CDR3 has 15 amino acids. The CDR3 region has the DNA TGTGCCAGCAGCTTAGAGCCAGGCAACACCGGGGAGCTGTTTTTT. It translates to CASSLEPGNTGELFF.

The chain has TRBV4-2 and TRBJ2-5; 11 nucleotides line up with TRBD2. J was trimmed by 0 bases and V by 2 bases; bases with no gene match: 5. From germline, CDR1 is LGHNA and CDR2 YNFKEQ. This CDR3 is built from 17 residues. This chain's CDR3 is CASSQKSTSGNQETQYF. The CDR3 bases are TGTGCCAGCAGCCAAAAATCGACTAGCGGGAACCAAGAGACCCAGTACTTC.

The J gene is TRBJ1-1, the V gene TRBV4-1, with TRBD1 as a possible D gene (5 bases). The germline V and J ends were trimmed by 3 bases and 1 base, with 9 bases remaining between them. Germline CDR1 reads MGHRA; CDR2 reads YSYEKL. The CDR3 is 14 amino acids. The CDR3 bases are TGCGCCAGCAGCCATGTGGGGGGGAACACTGAAGCTTTCTTT. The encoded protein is CASSHVGGNTEAFF.

CDR3 region: CASSALFGQGYYGYTF. In DNA form, the CDR3 reads TGTGCCAGCAGTGCCCTCTTTGGACAGGGGTACTATGGCTACACCTTC. The chain recombines TRBV6-1 with TRBJ1-2; 9 nucleotides line up with TRBD1. CDR3 length: 16 amino acids. The V gene's germline CDR1 is MNHNS and CDR2 SASEGT. J was trimmed by 3 bases and V by 4 bases; bases with no gene match: 9.

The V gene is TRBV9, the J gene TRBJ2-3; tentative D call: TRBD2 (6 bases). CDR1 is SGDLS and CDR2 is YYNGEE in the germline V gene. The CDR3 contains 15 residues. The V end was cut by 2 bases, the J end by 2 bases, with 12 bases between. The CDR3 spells CASSVYGLPTDTQYF. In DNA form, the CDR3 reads TGTGCCAGCAGCGTCTATGGACTACCCACAGATACGCAGTATTTT.

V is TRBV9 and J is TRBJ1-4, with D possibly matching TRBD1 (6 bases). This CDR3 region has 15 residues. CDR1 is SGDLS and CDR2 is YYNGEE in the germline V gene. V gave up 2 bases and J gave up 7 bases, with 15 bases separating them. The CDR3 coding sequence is TGTGCCAGCAGCGTGAGAGGGGGTTTTGGTGAAAAACTGTTTTTT. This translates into CASSVRGGFGEKLFF. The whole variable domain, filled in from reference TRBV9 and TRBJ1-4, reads DSGVTQTPKHLITATGQRVTLRCSPRSGDLSVYWYQQSLDQGLQFLIQYYNGEERAKGNILERFSAQQFPDLHSELNLSSLELGDSALYFCASSVRGGFGEKLFFGSGTQLSVL.

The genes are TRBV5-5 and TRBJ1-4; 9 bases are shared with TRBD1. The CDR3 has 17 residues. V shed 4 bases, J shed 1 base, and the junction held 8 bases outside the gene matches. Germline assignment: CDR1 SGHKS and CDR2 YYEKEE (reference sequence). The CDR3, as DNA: TGTGCCAGCAGCGGGACAGGGTTGGGGTTAACTAATGAAAAACTGTTTTTT. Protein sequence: CASSGTGLGLTNEKLFF.

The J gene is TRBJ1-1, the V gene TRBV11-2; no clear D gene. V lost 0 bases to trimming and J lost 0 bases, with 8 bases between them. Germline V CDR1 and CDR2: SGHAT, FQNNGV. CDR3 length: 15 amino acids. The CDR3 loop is CASSLEPGMNTEAFF. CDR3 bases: TGTGCCAGCAGCTTAGAACCGGGAATGAACACTGAAGCTTTCTTT.

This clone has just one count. The CDR3 DNA reads as TGTGCCAGCAGCTATGGAGGGCACCCCTACAATGAGCAGTTCTTC. It codes for CASSYGGHPYNEQFF. The chain uses TRBV5-4 and TRBJ2-1, with D possibly matching TRBD2 (6 bases). Per germline, CDR1 SGHNT and CDR2 YYREEE (reference sequence). The CDR3 covers 15 residues. Trimming took 3 bases from V and 2 from J, leaving 12 bases between them.